These 26 T cell receptor beta chains originate from one sample sequenced in a study of neurological immune-mediated disorders. One entry per CDR3 protein, called by TCRdb with MiXCR from the 5' RACE reads. The sample holds 65,000 to 95,000 distinct CDR3 sequences, around 6% seen once. Time point described: longitudinal time-point 2. The sequencing input was PBMCs. These receptors all stem from a woman between 55 and 75 years old with multiple sclerosis.

This clonotype showed up many times. The chain is built from TRBV5-6 and TRBJ1-2, with D unclear. Germline V gene lookup returns CDR1 SGHDT and CDR2 YYEEEE. The CDR3 covers 14 residues. V shed 5 bases and J shed 3 bases, with 14 bases lying between them. The CDR3, as DNA: TGTGCCAGCAGTCCGGACGGAGCTTACTATGGCTACACCTTC. Translated, it gives CASSPDGAYYGYTF.

Only a few counts were recorded for this clonotype. The gene calls are TRBV20-1 and TRBJ2-5; D call uncertain. The CDR3 runs to 14 residues. Germline V CDR1 and CDR2: DFQATT, SNEGSKA (reference sequence). Trimming removed 1 base at V and 3 bases at J, with 12 bases between. For the CDR3, the DNA is TGCAGTGCTAGAGGGCGAAGACGGGAAGAGACCCAGTACTTC. It codes for CSARGRRREETQYF.

The table lists this clonotype with many counts. The V gene is TRBV12-3 or TRBV12-4, the J gene TRBJ1-3; D gene uncertain. The CDR3 is 14 residues long. V gave up 6 bases and J gave up 0 bases, with 9 bases separating them. The CDR3 DNA follows: TGTGCCAGCAGGCCGACGAGCTCTGGAAACACCATATATTTT. Protein sequence: CASRPTSSGNTIYF.

This clonotype was detected only a few times. The V gene is TRBV6-2 or TRBV6-3, the J gene TRBJ2-7; D is possibly TRBD1 or TRBD2 (6 bases each). V lost 7 bases to trimming and J lost 3 bases, with 22 bases between them. The CDR3 loop spans 16 amino acids. Looked up from germline, CDR1 is MNHEY and CDR2 is SVGEGT. CDR3 residues: CASTTGGLPPYYEQYF. The CDR3 nucleotides are TGTGCCAGCACTACTGGGGGGCTCCCACCTTACTACGAGCAGTACTTC.

In this sample, this clonotype turned up many times. The chain carries TRBV2 and TRBJ2-5; D not certain. The germline gives CDR1 SNHLY, CDR2 FYNNEI. The CDR3 is made up of 14 amino acids. Trimming left V 8 bases short and J 1 base short, with 14 bases between. The CDR3 protein is CASVAGRFQETQYF. DNA for the CDR3: TGTGCCAGCGTCGCTGGGCGGTTCCAAGAGACCCAGTACTTC.

This clonotype was detected only once. Since a much larger clone is just one base distant, this may be a read error. This chain uses TRBV7-6 with TRBJ2-3; perhaps D is TRBD1 or TRBD2 (5 bases each). Per the germline V gene, CDR1 is SGHVS and CDR2 is FNYEAQ. Between the trimmed V and J ends, which lost 10 bases and 6 bases, there was a span of 20 bases. The CDR3 totals 14 residues. The CDR3 region has the DNA TGTGCCACCGAGCAGGGACCCTTCGGGGATACGCAGTATTTT. Translated, it gives CATEQGPFGDTQYF.

This clonotype turned up a few times. This chain connects TRBV12-3 or TRBV12-4 to TRBJ2-1; perhaps TRBD2 as D (5 bases). Trimming left V 3 bases short and J 8 bases short, with 8 bases between. The CDR3 totals 12 residues. The CDR3 spells CASSLEVYEQFF. CDR3 in DNA: TGTGCCAGCAGTTTGGAGGTGTATGAGCAGTTCTTC.

This clonotype was seen many times. The V and J genes are TRBV7-2 and TRBJ2-7; D is uncertain. The CDR3 length is 12 residues. V was trimmed by 2 bases and J by 7 bases, leaving 9 bases between them. The germline CDR1 and CDR2 sequences are SGHTA and FQGNSA. The CDR3 DNA sequence: TGTGCCAGCAGCTTAAATCAGCAGGAGCAGTACTTC. Protein sequence: CASSLNQQEQYF.

This clonotype was detected many times. The chain joins TRBV20-1 to TRBJ2-7, with D possibly being TRBD1 (5 bases). This CDR3 spans 14 amino acids. V lost 5 bases to trimming and J lost 1 base, with 15 bases between them. Germline-derived CDR1 and CDR2 are DFQATT and SNEGSKA (reference sequence). In DNA form, the CDR3 reads TGCAGTGCTTCGAGGCCAGGGATGTCCTACGAGCAGTACTTC. Translation: CSASRPGMSYEQYF.

The table lists this clonotype with many counts. The chain carries TRBV30 and TRBJ1-2, with unresolved D. The CDR3 consists of 12 residues. V was shortened by 4 bases and J by 1 base, with 7 bases between the two germline ends. The germline V gene has CDR1 GTSNPN and CDR2 SVGIG (reference sequence). The CDR3 coding sequence is TGTGCCTGGATCAACGTTAACTATGGCTACACCTTC. Its translation: CAWINVNYGYTF.

Ten or more counts support this clonotype. The chain combines TRBV20-1 with TRBJ2-7, with 7 bases lining up with TRBD1. The V segment lost 6 bases and the J segment 3 bases; nucleotides outside the gene matches: 14. The CDR3 covers 15 residues. In germline, CDR1 is DFQATT, CDR2 SNEGSKA (reference sequence). The DNA for the CDR3 is TGCAGTGCCAGAAGGGCCAGACAGGGATTCTACGAGCAGTACTTC. Translation: CSARRARQGFYEQYF.

This clonotype was observed many times. This chain connects TRBV3-1 to TRBJ2-7, with 10 positions matching TRBD1. Trimming removed 3 bases from V and 6 bases from J; junction bases left unmatched: 5. This CDR3 contains 14 residues. The germline V gene has CDR1 LGHDT and CDR2 YNNKEL (reference sequence). The DNA for the CDR3 is TGTGCCAGCAGCCATACGGGACAGGGGAGCGAGCAGTACTTC. Translating it yields CASSHTGQGSEQYF.

This clonotype has a count of ten or more. The chain is built from TRBV7-6 and TRBJ2-7; D might be TRBD2 (5 bases). There are 15 residues in the CDR3. The V gene lost 3 bases and the J gene lost 4 bases, with 16 bases spanning the gap. CDR1 SGHVS and CDR2 FNYEAQ come from the germline V gene. The CDR3 loop is CASSFGIANSYEQYF. The DNA for the CDR3 is TGTGCCAGCAGCTTCGGGATAGCCAATTCTTACGAGCAGTACTTC. The full variable domain, completed using reference TRBV7-6 and TRBJ2-7, is GAGVSQSPRYKVTKRGQDVALRCDPISGHVSLYWYRQALGQGPEFLTYFNYEAQQDKSGLPNDRFSAERPEGSISTLTIQRTEQRDSAMYRCASSFGIANSYEQYFGPGTRLTVT.

In its sample, this clonotype was seen many times. The V call is TRBV14, the J call TRBJ1-2; D remains ambiguous. CDR1 SGHDN and CDR2 FVKESK come from the germline V gene. V lost 0 bases, J lost 3 bases, and 5 bases lay in between. CDR3 size: 13 residues. The CDR3 bases are TGTGCCAGCAGCCAAGATTCGTACTATGGCTACACCTTC. Protein sequence: CASSQDSYYGYTF.

The chain recombines TRBV10-1 with TRBJ2-2, with 11 bases identical to TRBD1. Germline-derived CDR1 and CDR2 are WNHNN and SYGVQD (reference sequence). CDR3 length: 13 residues. The V segment lost 10 bases and the J segment 6 bases; nucleotides outside the gene matches: 4. The CDR3 reads CATGTGGPGELFF. CDR3 coding DNA: TGCGCCACCGGGACAGGGGGTCCCGGGGAGCTGTTTTTT.

This clonotype was counted many times. The J gene is TRBJ2-3, the V gene TRBV6-6, with D perhaps being TRBD1 or TRBD2 (5 bases each). This CDR3 has 12 amino acids. Trimming took off 6 bases at V and 6 bases at J, with 10 bases between the two ends. Germline CDR1 is MNHNY and CDR2 is SVGAGI (reference sequence). The CDR3 reads CASSRGRDTQYF. DNA for the CDR3: TGTGCCAGCAGCCGGGGCCGCGATACGCAGTATTTT.

This clonotype was counted at least ten times. The V gene is TRBV6-5, the J gene TRBJ2-7, with D possibly matching TRBD2 (6 bases). The CDR3 runs to 16 residues. Trimming took off 0 bases at V and 6 bases at J, with 18 bases between the two ends. From germline, CDR1 is MNHEY and CDR2 SVGAGI. The CDR3 sequence: CASSYSTLGLTGEQYF. CDR3 coding DNA: TGTGCCAGCAGTTACTCGACCCTCGGACTAACGGGCGAGCAGTACTTC.

There are many counts of this clonotype. Here the CDR3 reads CASSSGPSTETQYF. CDR3 nucleotides: TGCGCCAGCAGCTCCGGGCCGTCCACGGAGACCCAGTACTTC. The chain recombines TRBV5-1 with TRBJ2-5; no clear D. CDR1 and CDR2 from the germline V gene are SGHRS and YFSETQ. V was cut by 3 bases and J by 5 bases, with 14 bases left in between. The CDR3 is 14 amino acids.

This clonotype was detected ten times or more. The V gene is TRBV5-1, the J gene TRBJ2-7, with a weak D call TRBD1 (5 bases). The CDR3 length is 13 residues. The V and J ends lost 4 bases and 6 bases respectively, with 14 bases between them. Per the germline V gene, CDR1 is SGHRS and CDR2 is YFSETQ. The CDR3 coding sequence is TGCGCCAGCAGCCCCCTGACAGCTTTCGAGCAGTACTTC. It encodes CASSPLTAFEQYF.

The table lists this clonotype with many counts. This CDR3 is CATSREGSGTDTQYF. As DNA, the CDR3 is TGTGCCACCAGCAGAGAGGGGTCCGGCACAGATACGCAGTATTTT. V gene TRBV15 combines with J gene TRBJ2-3; no reliable D call. The CDR3 is 15 amino acids. Trimming removed 0 bases from V and 1 base from J, with 8 bases in between. CDR1 LNHNV and CDR2 YYDKDF come from the germline V gene (reference sequence).

This clonotype was seen repeatedly, ten times or more. The chain carries TRBV7-2 and TRBJ2-7, with unresolved D. V was cut by 4 bases and J by 3 bases, with 4 bases left in between. Germline CDR1 and CDR2: SGHTA and FQGNSA. CDR3 length: 11 residues. CDR3 sequence (DNA): TGTGCCAGCAGCTGGGACTACGAGCAGTACTTC. Its translation is CASSWDYEQYF.

The J gene is TRBJ2-1, the V gene TRBV11-1; TRBD2 matches at 15 bases. The length of the CDR3 is 17 residues. The ends lost 5 bases at V and 9 bases at J; junction bases unmatched: 11. CDR1 is SGHAT and CDR2 is FQDESV in the germline V gene (reference sequence). CDR3 in amino acids: CASSPRTSGGASIEQFF. CDR3 sequence (DNA): TGTGCCAGCAGCCCCCGGACTAGCGGGGGGGCGTCGATTGAGCAGTTCTTC.

In this sample, this clonotype turned up many times. This rearrangement joins TRBV4-1 to TRBJ2-7; 9 bases line up with TRBD1. The CDR3 consists of 13 residues. Per germline, CDR1 MGHRA and CDR2 YSYEKL. V shed 4 bases and J 4 bases; nucleotides not matched to a gene: 2. CDR3: CASSLGQGYEQYF. The CDR3 DNA reads TGCGCCAGCAGCCTGGGACAGGGATACGAGCAGTACTTC.

This clonotype was counted ten times or more. The V call is TRBV7-9, the J call TRBJ2-5; tentatively, D is TRBD1 (5 bases). This CDR3 has 16 amino acids. Germline CDR1 and CDR2: SEHNR and FQNEAQ (reference sequence). The ends were cut back, 4 bases at V and 4 bases at J, with 19 bases in the middle. The CDR3 DNA is TGTGCCAGCAGCTCCGAAAACAGGCTTGTTCGAGAGACCCAGTACTTC. Translation gives CASSSENRLVRETQYF.

This clonotype was observed many times. The rearrangement links TRBV29-1 to TRBJ1-2; 8 bases align to TRBD1. This CDR3 contains 16 residues. Per the germline V gene, CDR1 is SQVTM and CDR2 is ANQGSEA. V lost 0 bases and J lost 5; bases outside the gene matches: 11. In nucleotides, the CDR3 is TGCAGCGTTGAAGATCTACTGAGACAGGGGTTTTATGGCTACACCTTC. Its protein product is CSVEDLLRQGFYGYTF. The full variable domain, with the rest looked up from reference TRBV29-1 and TRBJ1-2, is SAVISQKPSRDICQRGTSLTIQCQVDSQVTMMFWYRQQPGQSLTLIATANQGSEATYESGFVIDKFPISRPNLTFSTLTVSNMSPEDSSIYLCSVEDLLRQGFYGYTFGSGTRLTVV.

This clonotype was detected ten times or more. V is TRBV7-6 and J is TRBJ2-1, with D maybe TRBD2 (7 bases). The CDR3 contains 15 residues. From germline, CDR1 is SGHVS and CDR2 FNYEAQ. With 5 bases removed from V and 3 bases from J, the gap between germline ends came to 14 bases. The DNA of the CDR3 is TGTGCCAGCAGCCCCGGGGGGCGCTTCTACAATGAGCAGTTCTTC. As protein: CASSPGGRFYNEQFF.